This is a list of T cell receptor beta chains from one sample in a study of cytomegalovirus exposure and HLA in healthy donors. The table came from immunoSEQ multiplex PCR; TCRdb's copy has only in-frame clones and leaves some out. The sample consists of about 130,000 clones, about 80% of them appearing once. The sample taken for sequencing was PBMCs. These receptors originate from a woman aged 40 to 50 in good health and CMV-seronegative. The CDR3 runs from the conserved cysteine through the conserved F or W. D genes are given only for firm matches. Size is stated for part of the rows, as once, few or many counts, or as a class when the clone is expanded.

V gene	J gene	clone size	D gene	CDR3 DNA	CDR3 protein
TRBV29-1	TRBJ1-1	few	.	TGCAGCGTTTGGACAGACGTGAACACTGAAGCTTTCTTT	CSVWTDVNTEAFF
TRBV2	TRBJ2-7	.	.	TGTGCCAGCTTAACAGATCTCGAGCAGTACTTC	CASLTDLEQYF
TRBV9	TRBJ1-2	.	TRBD1	TGTGCCAGCAGCGGACCGGGACAGGGAGACTATGGCTACACCTTC	CASSGPGQGDYGYTF
TRBV7-2	TRBJ1-5	.	.	TGTGCCAGCAGCTTAGAAGCTGGTGTTCAGCCCCAGCATTTT	CASSLEAGVQPQHF
TRBV21-1	TRBJ2-3	.	.	TGTGCCAGCAGCCTGACAGGGGGAAGAAGCACAGATACGCAGTATTTT	CASSLTGGRSTDTQYF
TRBV27	TRBJ2-7	.	TRBD2	TGTGCCAGCACCTTTGTGGCGGGGGGTTCCTACGAGCAGTACTTC	CASTFVAGGSYEQYF
TRBV5-1	TRBJ1-1	.	.	TGCGCCAGCAGCTTGGGGGGCAGGGGATTGAACACTGAAGCTTTCTTT	CASSLGGRGLNTEAFF
TRBV20-1	TRBJ1-1	few	.	TGCAGTGCTAAGGGGGAAGAAGCTTTCTTT	CSAKGEEAFF
TRBV6-5	TRBJ1-2	.	.	TGTGCCAGCAGTCCTGACCGGGGGGGCAACTATGGCTACACCTTC	CASSPDRGGNYGYTF
TRBV4-2	TRBJ2-3	.	TRBD1	TGTGCCAGCAGCCCAGGGGGAGGCACAGATACGCAGTATTTT	CASSPGGGTDTQYF
TRBV5-4	TRBJ2-5	.	.	TGTGCCAGCAGCTTAGGGGACTTACCGTACCAAGAGACCCAGTACTTC	CASSLGDLPYQETQYF
TRBV27	TRBJ1-5	.	.	TGTGCCAGCAGTTTAGAGGGTTATGGCAATCAGCCCCAGCATTTT	CASSLEGYGNQPQHF
TRBV27	TRBJ2-1	.	.	TGTGCCAGCAGAGGGCGGGAAGGCGGCAATGAGCAGTTCTTC	CASRGREGGNEQFF
TRBV19	TRBJ2-1	.	TRBD1	TGTGCCAGTAGGGACATGACAGGGTCCAATGAGCAGTTCTTC	CASRDMTGSNEQFF
TRBV11-2	TRBJ2-7	.	.	TGTGCCAGCAGCCGAATACCCAATGCTAGGAGGTGGGGCGAGCAGTACTTC	CASSRIPNARRWGEQYF
TRBV5-8	TRBJ2-3	once	.	TGTGCCAGCAGCTTGGGGGCTCAGCGCACAGATACGCAGTATTTT	CASSLGAQRTDTQYF
TRBV4-2	TRBJ2-6	.	TRBD1	TGTGCCAGCAGCCAACTCTCACGCCCAGGGGGATACTCTGGGGCCAACGTCCTGACTTTC	CASSQLSRPGGYSGANVLTF
TRBV9	TRBJ2-1	.	.	TGTGCCAGCAGCGGGGGGGTTTTGGTTAATGACAATGAGCAGTTCTTC	CASSGGVLVNDNEQFF
TRBV28	TRBJ1-2	few	.	TGTGCCAGCACCCTCAACAGGGTGGGCGGCTACACCTTC	CASTLNRVGGYTF
TRBV5-1	TRBJ2-6	.	.	TGCGCCAGCAGCATACCTAGCCCTGGGGCCAACGTCCTGACTTTC	CASSIPSPGANVLTF
TRBV6-5	TRBJ1-1	few	.	TGTGCCAGCAGTTATGGGGGAGGGAACACTGAAGCTTTCTTT	CASSYGGGNTEAFF
TRBV19	TRBJ1-1	.	.	TGTGCCAGTAGTATACCTATGGCTGAAGCTTTCTTT	CASSIPMAEAFF
TRBV27	TRBJ1-1	.	.	TGTGCCAGCAGTCCTACCCCTCCGGGGGTAGCTTTCTTT	CASSPTPPGVAFF
TRBV19	TRBJ2-5	.	TRBD1	TGTGCCAGTAGTCAAACAGGGGAATGGGGGGAGACCCAGTACTTC	CASSQTGEWGETQYF
TRBV5-4	TRBJ1-3	.	.	TGTGCCAGCAGCTTGGACGGGACTCTCCCTGGAAACACCATATATTTT	CASSLDGTLPGNTIYF
TRBV29-1	TRBJ1-2	.	.	TGCAGCGTTGAAGAGGTCGGGAGGGACGGCTACACCTTC	CSVEEVGRDGYTF
TRBV12-5	TRBJ2-5	.	TRBD1	TGTGCTAGTGGTTTGGACAGGGGGATCGGGGAGACCCAGTACTTC	CASGLDRGIGETQYF
TRBV7-8	TRBJ1-6	.	TRBD1	TGTGCCAGCAGCTTACCTCCAGGGGGTTATTCACCCCTCCACTTT	CASSLPPGGYSPLHF
TRBV6-6	TRBJ2-1	.	.	TGTGCCAGCACGCTTACCGCTAGCCGTAACTACAATGAGCAGTTCTTC	CASTLTASRNYNEQFF
TRBV28	TRBJ2-3	.	TRBD1	TGTGCCAGCAGTGAACCCGGGACAGGGGACACAGATACGCAGTATTTT	CASSEPGTGDTDTQYF
TRBV6-6	TRBJ2-4	.	.	TGTGCCAGCGGGACAAGTGGGTGGCGTGACATTCAGTACTTC	CASGTSGWRDIQYF
TRBV9	TRBJ2-1	.	.	TGTGCCAGCAGCCAGGGGTGGGACAATGAGCAGTTCTTC	CASSQGWDNEQFF
TRBV28	TRBJ2-1	.	.	TGTGCCAGCAGTTTAACACCTTACAATGAGCAGTTCTTC	CASSLTPYNEQFF
TRBV28	TRBJ1-2	.	TRBD1	TGTGCCAGCAACAACCAGGGGGCAGGGCTCTTAGGCTACACCTTC	CASNNQGAGLLGYTF
TRBV11-3	TRBJ2-2	.	TRBD1	TGTGCCAGCAGTCGGCAGGGGGCCGCGAACACCGGGGAGCTGTTTTTT	CASSRQGAANTGELFF
TRBV28	TRBJ1-6	.	TRBD1	TGTGCCAGCAGGCCAGACAGGGGAGGATCCTATAATTCACCCCTCCACTTT	CASRPDRGGSYNSPLHF
TRBV27	TRBJ2-2	.	.	TGTGCCAGCAGTTTACTAGTCCCAGTTGGCGGGGAGCTGTTTTTT	CASSLLVPVGGELFF
TRBV21-1	TRBJ2-3	once	.	TGTGCCTGCCGGGCTAGCGGACCTCAGGATACGCAGTATTTT	CACRASGPQDTQYF
TRBV7-9	TRBJ2-4	.	TRBD2	TGTGCCACACAACTAGCGGGAAAAAACATTCAGTACTTC	CATQLAGKNIQYF